The clone carrying this TCR beta chain was seen more than once but under ten times. Assay: immunoSEQ multiplex PCR; the TCRdb copy retains only in-frame clones and omits some. The sample lists under 200,000 clones; 79% were seen once. These data come from a study of blood T cell repertoires in COVID-19. The study drew participants aged about 18 to 89 years from some 25 US areas. The sequence was obtained from a woman aged 65 to 85 in a cohort exposed to, infected with or recovered from COVID-19 (not recorded which). The specimen was PBMCs or T cells enriched from blood (not recorded which).

The CDR3 DNA reads TGTGCCAGCAGCTTAGCCGGGGTCAATCAGCCCCAGCATTTT. It encodes CASSLAGVNQPQHF. J is TRBJ1-5 and V is TRBV7-9; D call uncertain. The ends were cut back, 0 bases at V and 3 bases at J, with 6 bases in the middle. The germline gives CDR1 SEHNR, CDR2 FQNEAQ (reference sequence). The CDR3 is 14 residues long.